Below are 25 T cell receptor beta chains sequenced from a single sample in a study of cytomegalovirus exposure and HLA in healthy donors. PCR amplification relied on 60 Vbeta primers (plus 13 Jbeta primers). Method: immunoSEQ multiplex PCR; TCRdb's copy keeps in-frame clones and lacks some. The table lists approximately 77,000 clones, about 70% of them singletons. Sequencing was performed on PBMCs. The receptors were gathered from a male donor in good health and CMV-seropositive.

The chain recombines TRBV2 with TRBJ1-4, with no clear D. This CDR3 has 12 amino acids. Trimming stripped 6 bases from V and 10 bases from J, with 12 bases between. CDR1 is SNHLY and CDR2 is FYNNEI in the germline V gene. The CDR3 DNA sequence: TGTGCCAGCAGCCAGGAATTCGGAAAACTGTTTTTT. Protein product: CASSQEFGKLFF.

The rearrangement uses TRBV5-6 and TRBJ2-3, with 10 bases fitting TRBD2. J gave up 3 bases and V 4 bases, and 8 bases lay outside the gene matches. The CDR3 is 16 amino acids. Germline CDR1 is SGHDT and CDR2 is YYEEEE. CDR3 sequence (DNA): TGTGCCAGCAGCGGCACCGGGACTAGCGTTACAGATACGCAGTATTTT. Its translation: CASSGTGTSVTDTQYF.

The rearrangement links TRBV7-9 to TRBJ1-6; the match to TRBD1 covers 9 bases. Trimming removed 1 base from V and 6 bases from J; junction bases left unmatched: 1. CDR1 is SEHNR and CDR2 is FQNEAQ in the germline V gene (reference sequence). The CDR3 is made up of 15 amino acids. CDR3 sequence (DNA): TGTGCCAGCAGCTTAGGGACAGGGGCTAATTCACCCCTCCACTTT. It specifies CASSLGTGANSPLHF.

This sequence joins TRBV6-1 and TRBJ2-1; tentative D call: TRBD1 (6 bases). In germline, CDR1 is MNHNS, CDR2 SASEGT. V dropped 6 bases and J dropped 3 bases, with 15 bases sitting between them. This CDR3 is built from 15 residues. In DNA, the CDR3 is TGTGCCAGCAGAGAACAGGGTTGGCGCTACAATGAGCAGTTCTTC. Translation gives CASREQGWRYNEQFF.

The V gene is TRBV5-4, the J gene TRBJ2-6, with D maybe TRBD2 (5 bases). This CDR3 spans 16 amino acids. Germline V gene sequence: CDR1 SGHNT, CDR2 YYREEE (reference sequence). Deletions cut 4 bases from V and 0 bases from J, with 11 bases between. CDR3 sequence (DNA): TGTGCCAGCAGCCTCCAGAGGGACTCTGGGGCCAACGTCCTGACTTTC. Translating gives CASSLQRDSGANVLTF.

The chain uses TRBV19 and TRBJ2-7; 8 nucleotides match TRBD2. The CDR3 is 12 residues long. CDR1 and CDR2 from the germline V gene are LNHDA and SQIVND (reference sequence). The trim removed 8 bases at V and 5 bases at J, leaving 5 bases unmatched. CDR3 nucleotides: TGTGCCAGTGCCGGGACTAGAGACGAGCAGTACTTC. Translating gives CASAGTRDEQYF.

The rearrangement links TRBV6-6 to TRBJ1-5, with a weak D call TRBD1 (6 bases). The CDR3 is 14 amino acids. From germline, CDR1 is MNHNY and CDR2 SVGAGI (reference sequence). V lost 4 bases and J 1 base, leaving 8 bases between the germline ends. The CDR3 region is CASSSQGSNQPQHF. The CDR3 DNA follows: TGTGCCAGCAGTTCGCAGGGGAGCAATCAGCCCCAGCATTTT.

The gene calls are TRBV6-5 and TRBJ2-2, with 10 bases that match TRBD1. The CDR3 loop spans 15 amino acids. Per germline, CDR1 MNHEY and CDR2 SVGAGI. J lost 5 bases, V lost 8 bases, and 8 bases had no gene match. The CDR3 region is CASGQTGGRTGELFF. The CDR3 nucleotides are TGTGCCAGCGGCCAGACAGGGGGCAGGACCGGGGAGCTGTTTTTT.

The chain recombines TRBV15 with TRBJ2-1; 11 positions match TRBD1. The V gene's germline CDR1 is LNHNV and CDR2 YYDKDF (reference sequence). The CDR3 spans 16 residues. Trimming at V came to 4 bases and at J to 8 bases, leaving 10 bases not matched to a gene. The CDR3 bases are TGTGCCACCAGCAAGGGGCGGGACAGGGGGAATTATGAGCAGTTCTTC. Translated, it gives CATSKGRDRGNYEQFF.

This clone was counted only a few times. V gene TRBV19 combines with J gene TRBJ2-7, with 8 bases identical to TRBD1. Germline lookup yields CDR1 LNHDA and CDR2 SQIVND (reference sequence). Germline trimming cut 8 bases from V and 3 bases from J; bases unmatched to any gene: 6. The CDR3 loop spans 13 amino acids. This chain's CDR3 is CASGTGIFYEQYF. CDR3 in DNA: TGTGCCAGTGGGACAGGTATTTTCTACGAGCAGTACTTC.

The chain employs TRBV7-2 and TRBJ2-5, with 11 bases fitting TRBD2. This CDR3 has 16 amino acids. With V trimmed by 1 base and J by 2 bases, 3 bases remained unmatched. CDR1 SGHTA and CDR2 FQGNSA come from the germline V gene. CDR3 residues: CASSLGGLAAQETQYF. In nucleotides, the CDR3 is TGTGCCAGCAGCTTAGGGGGACTAGCGGCGCAAGAGACCCAGTACTTC.

The chain's CDR3 is CASSPSKLRETQYF. The DNA of the CDR3 is TGCGCCAGCAGCCCCTCAAAACTAAGGGAGACCCAGTACTTC. The V and J genes are TRBV5-1 and TRBJ2-5; D unclear. The germline V gene encodes CDR1 SGHRS and CDR2 YFSETQ. Between the trimmed V and J ends, which lost 4 bases and 5 bases, there was a span of 15 bases. This CDR3 is built from 14 residues.

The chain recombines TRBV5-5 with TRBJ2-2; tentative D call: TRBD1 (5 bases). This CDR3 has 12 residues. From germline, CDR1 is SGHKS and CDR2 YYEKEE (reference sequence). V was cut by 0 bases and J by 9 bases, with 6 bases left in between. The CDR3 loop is CASSLEGRELFF. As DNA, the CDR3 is TGTGCCAGCAGCTTGGAGGGGAGGGAGCTGTTTTTT. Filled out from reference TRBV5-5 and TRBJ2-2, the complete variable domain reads DAGVTQSPTHLIKTRGQQVTLRCSPISGHKSVSWYQQVLGQGPQFIFQYYEKEERGRGNFPDRFSARQFPNYSSELNVNALLLGDSALYLCASSLEGRELFFGEGSRLTVL.

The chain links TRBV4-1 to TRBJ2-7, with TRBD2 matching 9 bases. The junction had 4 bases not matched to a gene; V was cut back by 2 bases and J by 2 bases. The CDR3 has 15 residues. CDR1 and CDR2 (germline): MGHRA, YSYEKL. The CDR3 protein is CASSQPTSGTYEQYF. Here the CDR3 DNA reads TGCGCCAGCAGCCAACCGACTAGCGGTACCTACGAGCAGTACTTC.

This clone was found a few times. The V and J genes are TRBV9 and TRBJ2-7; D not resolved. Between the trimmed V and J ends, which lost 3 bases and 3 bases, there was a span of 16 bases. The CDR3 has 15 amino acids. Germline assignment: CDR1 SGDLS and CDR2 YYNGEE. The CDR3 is CASSDPDSYLYEQYF. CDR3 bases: TGTGCCAGCAGCGATCCCGACTCTTACCTCTACGAGCAGTACTTC.

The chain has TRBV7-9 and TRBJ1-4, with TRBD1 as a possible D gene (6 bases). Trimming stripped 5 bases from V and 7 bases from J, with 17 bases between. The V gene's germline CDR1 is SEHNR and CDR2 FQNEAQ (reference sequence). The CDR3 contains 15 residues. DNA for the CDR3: TGTGCCAGCAGCCCCCCAAACAGGGAAATTGAAAAACTGTTTTTT. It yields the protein CASSPPNREIEKLFF.

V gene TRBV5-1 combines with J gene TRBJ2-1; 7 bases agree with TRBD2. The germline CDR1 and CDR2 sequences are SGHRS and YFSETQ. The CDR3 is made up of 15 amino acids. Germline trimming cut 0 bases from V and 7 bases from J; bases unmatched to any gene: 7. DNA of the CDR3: TGCGCCAGCAGCTTGGACGGGAGGCCGGGGAATGAGCAGTTCTTC. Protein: CASSLDGRPGNEQFF.

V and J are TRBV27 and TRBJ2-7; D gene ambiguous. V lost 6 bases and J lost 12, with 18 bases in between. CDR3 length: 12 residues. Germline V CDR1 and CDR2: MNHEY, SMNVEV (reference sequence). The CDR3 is CASSHRRPWRYF. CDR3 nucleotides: TGTGCCAGCAGCCATAGGCGGCCGTGGCGGTACTTC.

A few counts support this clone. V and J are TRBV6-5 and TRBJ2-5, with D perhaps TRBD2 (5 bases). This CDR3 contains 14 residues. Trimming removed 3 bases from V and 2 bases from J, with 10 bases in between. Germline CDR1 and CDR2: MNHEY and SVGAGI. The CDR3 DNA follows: TGTGCCAGCAGTTATGGAGCGGCTCAAGAGACCCAGTACTTC. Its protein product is CASSYGAAQETQYF.

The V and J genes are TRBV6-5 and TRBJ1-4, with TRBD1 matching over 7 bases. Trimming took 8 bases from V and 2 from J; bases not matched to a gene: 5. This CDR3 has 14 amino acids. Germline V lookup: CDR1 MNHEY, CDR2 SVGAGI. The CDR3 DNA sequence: TGTGCCAGCCTCGACAGGGTGACTAATGAAAAACTGTTTTTT. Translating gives CASLDRVTNEKLFF.

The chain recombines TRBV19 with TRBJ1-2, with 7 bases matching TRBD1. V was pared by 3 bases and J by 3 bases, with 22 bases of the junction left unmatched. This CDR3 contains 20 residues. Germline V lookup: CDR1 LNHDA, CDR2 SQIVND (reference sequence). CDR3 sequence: CASSMTGIGTRSTDHYGYTF. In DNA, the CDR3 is TGTGCCAGTAGTATGACAGGGATTGGGACCCGATCTACCGACCACTATGGCTACACCTTC.

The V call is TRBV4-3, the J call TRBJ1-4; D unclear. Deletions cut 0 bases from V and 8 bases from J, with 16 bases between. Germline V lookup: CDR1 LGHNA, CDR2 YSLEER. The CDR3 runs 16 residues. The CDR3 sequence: CASSQDESTSMEKLFF. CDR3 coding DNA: TGCGCCAGCAGCCAAGATGAGTCGACATCCATGGAAAAACTGTTTTTT.

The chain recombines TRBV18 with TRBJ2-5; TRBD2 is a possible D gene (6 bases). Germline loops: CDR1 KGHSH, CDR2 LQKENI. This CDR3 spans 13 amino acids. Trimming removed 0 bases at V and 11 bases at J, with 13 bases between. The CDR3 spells CASSPPGLGEQYF. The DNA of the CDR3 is TGTGCCAGCTCACCACCGGGACTCGGAGAGCAGTACTTC.

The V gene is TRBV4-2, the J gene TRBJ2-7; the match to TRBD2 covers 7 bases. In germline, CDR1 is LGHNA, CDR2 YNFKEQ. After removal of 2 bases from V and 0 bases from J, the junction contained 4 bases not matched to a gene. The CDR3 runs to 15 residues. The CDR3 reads CASSQSPGGSYEQYF. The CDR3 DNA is TGTGCCAGCAGCCAAAGCCCGGGGGGCTCCTACGAGCAGTACTTC.

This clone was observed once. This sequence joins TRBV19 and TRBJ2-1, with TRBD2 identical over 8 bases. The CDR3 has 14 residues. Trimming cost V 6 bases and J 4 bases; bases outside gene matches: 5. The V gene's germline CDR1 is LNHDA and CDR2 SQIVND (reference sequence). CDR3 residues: CASSPAGAYNEQFF. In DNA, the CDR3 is TGTGCCAGTAGCCCAGCGGGAGCGTACAATGAGCAGTTCTTC.